In its sample, the clone carrying this T cell receptor beta chain was seen a few times. The antigen is unknown. This entry belongs to a study of T-cell memory formation after mild COVID-19. Looking at the study overall: The two donors had largely donor-specific TCR clusters. Study results and limitations: Clones shrinking from day 15 to 85 showed even CD4/CD8 mixes; later expanders tilted CD4+. Clones that contracted clustered mainly in CM and EM if CD4+ and in EMRA if CD8+. Second-wave clones with a day 37 peak had unconfirmed SARS-CoV-2 specificity.

The ends lost 11 bases at V and 6 bases at J; junction bases unmatched: 11. This CDR3 is 13 amino acids long. CDR1 is ENHRY and CDR2 is SYGVKD in the germline V gene. TCRdb called the 5' RACE reads again in MiXCR, with one record for every CDR3 protein. The profile shows about 55,000 distinct CDR3 sequences, more than 8% of them singletons. This chain joins TRBV10-3 and TRBJ2-7; TRBD2 matches at 9 bases. Sequencing was performed on PBMCs or a T cell subset sorted from them (not recorded which). The sequence came from a man younger than 35 who had mild COVID-19 (a few samples of this study predate the infection). Cell type and time point are not known. The CDR3 sequence is CASSGGLLGEQYF. The DNA for the CDR3 is TGTGCCTCCAGCGGGGGGCTGCTCGGCGAGCAGTACTTC.